A selection of T cell receptor beta chains follows, all from one sample in a study of cytomegalovirus exposure and HLA in healthy donors. Produced via immunoSEQ multiplex PCR; TCRdb's table is partial and in-frame only. Of approximately 97,000 clones in the sample, less than 95% were seen once. What was sequenced was PBMCs. Source of these receptors: a young woman in good health and CMV-seronegative. CDR3s include the opening cysteine and the closing phenylalanine or tryptophan. The D gene is left open where the match is weak. Size is omitted from some rows. Given values are once, few, many or a class for expanded clones.

CDR3 protein: CASGLVAGNQPQHF
CDR3 DNA: TGTGCTAGTGGTTTGGTAGCTGGTAATCAGCCCCAGCATTTT
J gene: TRBJ1-5
clone size: -
V gene: TRBV12-5
D gene: -

CDR3 protein: CASSLGSSGGAGTDTQYF
CDR3 DNA: TGTGCCAGCAGCTTAGGTTCTAGCGGGGGGGCTGGCACAGATACGCAGTATTTT
J gene: TRBJ2-3
clone size: -
V gene: TRBV7-2
D gene: TRBD2

CDR3 protein: CASSARGGNTIYF
CDR3 DNA: TGTGCCAGCAGCGCGAGGGGGGGGAACACCATATATTTT
J gene: TRBJ1-3
clone size: -
V gene: TRBV9
D gene: -

CDR3 protein: CASSLQLNTEAFF
CDR3 DNA: TGTGCCAGCAGCCTACAGCTGAACACTGAAGCTTTCTTT
J gene: TRBJ1-1
clone size: -
V gene: TRBV6-5
D gene: -

CDR3 protein: CASRTSGIGTDTQYF
CDR3 DNA: TGTGCCAGCAGAACTAGCGGGATAGGCACAGATACGCAGTATTTT
J gene: TRBJ2-3
clone size: -
V gene: TRBV6-6
D gene: TRBD2

CDR3 protein: CASSQVEGSGTEAFF
CDR3 DNA: TGCGCCAGCAGCCAAGTGGAGGGTTCGGGAACTGAAGCTTTCTTT
J gene: TRBJ1-1
clone size: -
V gene: TRBV4-1
D gene: -

CDR3 protein: CASSLNRAEQYF
CDR3 DNA: TGTGCCAGCAGCTTAAACAGGGCCGAGCAGTACTTC
J gene: TRBJ2-7
clone size: -
V gene: TRBV7-6
D gene: -

CDR3 protein: CATSRDLLGQSSYEQYF
CDR3 DNA: TGTGCCACCAGCAGAGATTTGTTGGGACAGAGCTCCTACGAGCAGTACTTC
J gene: TRBJ2-7
clone size: -
V gene: TRBV15
D gene: TRBD1

CDR3 protein: CASSPLGARGNEQFF
CDR3 DNA: TGTGCCAGTAGTCCTCTTGGGGCCCGTGGCAATGAGCAGTTCTTC
J gene: TRBJ2-1
clone size: -
V gene: TRBV19
D gene: -

CDR3 protein: CASSGEYEQYF
CDR3 DNA: TGTGCCAGCAGTGGGGAGTACGAGCAGTACTTC
J gene: TRBJ2-7
clone size: -
V gene: TRBV2
D gene: -

CDR3 protein: CASSPAETQYF
CDR3 DNA: TGTGCCAGCTCACCTGCGGAGACCCAGTACTTC
J gene: TRBJ2-5
clone size: -
V gene: TRBV18
D gene: -

CDR3 protein: CASSLAEVHTEAFF
CDR3 DNA: TGTGCCAGCAGCTTAGCTGAGGTTCACACTGAAGCTTTCTTT
J gene: TRBJ1-1
clone size: -
V gene: TRBV7-8
D gene: -

CDR3 protein: CASSLWVAGDNEQFF
CDR3 DNA: TGTGCCAGCAGTTTATGGGTAGCGGGAGACAATGAGCAGTTCTTC
J gene: TRBJ2-1
clone size: -
V gene: TRBV27
D gene: TRBD2

CDR3 protein: CASSLGQNNEQFF
CDR3 DNA: TGTGCCAGCAGCTTAGGACAAAACAATGAGCAGTTCTTC
J gene: TRBJ2-1
clone size: -
V gene: TRBV7-9
D gene: -

CDR3 protein: CASSLSAGPTEAFF
CDR3 DNA: TGTGCCAGCAGCTTAAGTGCAGGGCCCACTGAAGCTTTCTTT
J gene: TRBJ1-1
clone size: once
V gene: TRBV7-9
D gene: -

CDR3 protein: CASSQDSPSIQETQYF
CDR3 DNA: TGCGCCAGCAGCCAAGATTCTCCGAGCATTCAAGAGACCCAGTACTTC
J gene: TRBJ2-5
clone size: -
V gene: TRBV4-1
D gene: -